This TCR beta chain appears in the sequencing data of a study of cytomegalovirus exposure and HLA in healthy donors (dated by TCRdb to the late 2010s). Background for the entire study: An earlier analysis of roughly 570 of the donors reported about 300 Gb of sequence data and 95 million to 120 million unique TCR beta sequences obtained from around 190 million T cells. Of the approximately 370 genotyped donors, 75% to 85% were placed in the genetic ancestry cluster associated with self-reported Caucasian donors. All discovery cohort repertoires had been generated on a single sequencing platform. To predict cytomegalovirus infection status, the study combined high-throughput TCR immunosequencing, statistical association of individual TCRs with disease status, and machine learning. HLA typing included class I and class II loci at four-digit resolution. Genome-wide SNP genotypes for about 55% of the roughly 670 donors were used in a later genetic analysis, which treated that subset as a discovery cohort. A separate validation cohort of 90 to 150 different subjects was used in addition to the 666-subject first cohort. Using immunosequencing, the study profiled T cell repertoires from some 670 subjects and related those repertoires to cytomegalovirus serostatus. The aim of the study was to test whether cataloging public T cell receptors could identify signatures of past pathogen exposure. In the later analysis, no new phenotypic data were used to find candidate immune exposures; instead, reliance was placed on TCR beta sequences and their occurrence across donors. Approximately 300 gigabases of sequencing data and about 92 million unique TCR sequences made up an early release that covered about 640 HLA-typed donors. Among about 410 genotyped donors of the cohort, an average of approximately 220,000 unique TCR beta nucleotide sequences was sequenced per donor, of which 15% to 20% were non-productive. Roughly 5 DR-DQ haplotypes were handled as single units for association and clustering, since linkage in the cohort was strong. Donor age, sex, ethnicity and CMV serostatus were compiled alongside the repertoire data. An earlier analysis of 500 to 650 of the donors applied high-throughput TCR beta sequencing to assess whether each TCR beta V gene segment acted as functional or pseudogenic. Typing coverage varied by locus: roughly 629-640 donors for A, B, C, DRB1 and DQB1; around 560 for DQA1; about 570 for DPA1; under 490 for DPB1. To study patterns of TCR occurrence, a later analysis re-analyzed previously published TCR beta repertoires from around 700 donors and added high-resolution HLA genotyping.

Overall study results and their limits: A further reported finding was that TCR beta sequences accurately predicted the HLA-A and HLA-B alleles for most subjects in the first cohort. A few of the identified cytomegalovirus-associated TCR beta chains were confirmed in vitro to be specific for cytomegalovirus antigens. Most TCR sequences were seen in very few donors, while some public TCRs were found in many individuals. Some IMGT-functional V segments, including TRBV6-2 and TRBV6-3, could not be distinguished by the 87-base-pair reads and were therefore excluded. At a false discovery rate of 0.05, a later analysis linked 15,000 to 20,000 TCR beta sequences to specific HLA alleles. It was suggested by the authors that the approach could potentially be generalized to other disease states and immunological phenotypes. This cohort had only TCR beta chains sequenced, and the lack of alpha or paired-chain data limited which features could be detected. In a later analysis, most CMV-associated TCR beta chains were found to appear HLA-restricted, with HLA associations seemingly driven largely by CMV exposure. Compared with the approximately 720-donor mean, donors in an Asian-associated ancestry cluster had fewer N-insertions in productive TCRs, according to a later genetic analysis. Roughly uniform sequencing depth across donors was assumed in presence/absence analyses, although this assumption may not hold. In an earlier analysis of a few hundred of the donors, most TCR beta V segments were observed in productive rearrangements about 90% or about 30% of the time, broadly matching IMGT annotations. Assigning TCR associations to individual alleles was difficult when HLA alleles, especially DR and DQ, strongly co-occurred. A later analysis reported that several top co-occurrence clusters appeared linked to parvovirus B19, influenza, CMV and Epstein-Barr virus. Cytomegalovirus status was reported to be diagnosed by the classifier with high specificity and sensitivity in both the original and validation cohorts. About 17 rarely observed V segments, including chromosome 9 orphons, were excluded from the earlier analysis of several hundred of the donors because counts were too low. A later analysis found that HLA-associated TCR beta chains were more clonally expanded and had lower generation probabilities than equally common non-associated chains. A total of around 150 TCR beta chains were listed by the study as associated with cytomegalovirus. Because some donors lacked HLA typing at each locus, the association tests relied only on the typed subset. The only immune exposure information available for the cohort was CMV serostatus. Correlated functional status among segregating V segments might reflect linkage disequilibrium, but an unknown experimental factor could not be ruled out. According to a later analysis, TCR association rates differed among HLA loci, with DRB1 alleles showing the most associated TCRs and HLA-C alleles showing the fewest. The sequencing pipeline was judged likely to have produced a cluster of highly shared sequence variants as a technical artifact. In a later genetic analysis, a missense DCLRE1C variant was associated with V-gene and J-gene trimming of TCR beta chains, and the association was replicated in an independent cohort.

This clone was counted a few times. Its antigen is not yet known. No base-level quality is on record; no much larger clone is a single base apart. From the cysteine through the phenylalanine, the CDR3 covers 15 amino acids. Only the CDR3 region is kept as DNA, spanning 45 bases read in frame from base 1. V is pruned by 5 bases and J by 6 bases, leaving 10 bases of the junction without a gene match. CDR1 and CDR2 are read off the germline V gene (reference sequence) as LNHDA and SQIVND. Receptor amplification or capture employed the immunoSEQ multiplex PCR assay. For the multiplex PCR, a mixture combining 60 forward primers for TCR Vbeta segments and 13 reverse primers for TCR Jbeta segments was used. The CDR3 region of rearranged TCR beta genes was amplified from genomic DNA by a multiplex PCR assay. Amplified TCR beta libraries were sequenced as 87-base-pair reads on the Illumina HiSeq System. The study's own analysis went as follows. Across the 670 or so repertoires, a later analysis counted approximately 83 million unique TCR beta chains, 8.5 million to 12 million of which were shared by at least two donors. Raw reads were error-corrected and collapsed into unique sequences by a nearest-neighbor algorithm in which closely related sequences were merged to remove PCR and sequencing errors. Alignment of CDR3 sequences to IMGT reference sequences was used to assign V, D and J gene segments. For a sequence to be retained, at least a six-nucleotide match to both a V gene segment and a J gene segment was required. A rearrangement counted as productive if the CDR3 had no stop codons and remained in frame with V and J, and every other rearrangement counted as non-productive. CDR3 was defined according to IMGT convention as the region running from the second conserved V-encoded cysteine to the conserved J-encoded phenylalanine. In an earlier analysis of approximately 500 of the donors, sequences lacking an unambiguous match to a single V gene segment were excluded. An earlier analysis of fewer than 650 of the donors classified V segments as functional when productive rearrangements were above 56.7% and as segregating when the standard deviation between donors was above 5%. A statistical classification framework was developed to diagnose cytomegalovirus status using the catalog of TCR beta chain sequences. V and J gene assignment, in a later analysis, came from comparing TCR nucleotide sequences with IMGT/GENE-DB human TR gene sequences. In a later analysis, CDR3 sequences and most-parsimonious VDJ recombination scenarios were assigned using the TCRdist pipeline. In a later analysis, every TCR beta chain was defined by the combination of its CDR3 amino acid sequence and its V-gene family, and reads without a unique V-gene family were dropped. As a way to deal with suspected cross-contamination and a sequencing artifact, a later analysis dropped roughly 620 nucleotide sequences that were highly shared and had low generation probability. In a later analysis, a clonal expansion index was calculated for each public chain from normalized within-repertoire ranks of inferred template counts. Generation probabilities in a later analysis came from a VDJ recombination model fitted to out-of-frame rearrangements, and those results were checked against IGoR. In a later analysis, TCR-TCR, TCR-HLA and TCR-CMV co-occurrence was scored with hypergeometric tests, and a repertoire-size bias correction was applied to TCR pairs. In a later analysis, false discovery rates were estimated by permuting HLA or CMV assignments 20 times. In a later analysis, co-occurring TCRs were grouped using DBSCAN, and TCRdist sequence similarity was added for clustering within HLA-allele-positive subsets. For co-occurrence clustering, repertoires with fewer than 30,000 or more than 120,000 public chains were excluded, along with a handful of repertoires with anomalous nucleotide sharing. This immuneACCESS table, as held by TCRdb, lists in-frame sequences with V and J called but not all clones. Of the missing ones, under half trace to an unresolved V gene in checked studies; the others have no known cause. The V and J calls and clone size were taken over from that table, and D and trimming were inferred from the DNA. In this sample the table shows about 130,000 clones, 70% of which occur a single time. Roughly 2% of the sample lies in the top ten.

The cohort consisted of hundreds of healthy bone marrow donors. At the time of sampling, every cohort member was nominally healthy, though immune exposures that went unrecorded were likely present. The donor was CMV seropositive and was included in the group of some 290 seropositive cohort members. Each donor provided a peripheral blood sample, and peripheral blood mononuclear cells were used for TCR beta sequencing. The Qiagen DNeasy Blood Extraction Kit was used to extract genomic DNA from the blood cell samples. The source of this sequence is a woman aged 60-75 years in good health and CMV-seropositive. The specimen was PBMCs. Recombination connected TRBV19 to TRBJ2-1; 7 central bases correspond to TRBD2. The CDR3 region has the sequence CASSQPGLWFNEQFF. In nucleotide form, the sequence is TGTGCCAGTAGTCAACCGGGACTATGGTTCAATGAGCAGTTCTTC.